These 2 T cell receptor beta chains were sequenced from one sample in a study of shared clonotypes between healthy human individuals. Some clones are missing from TCRdb's copy, which holds only in-frame ones; the method was immunoSEQ multiplex PCR. This table holds about a million clones, approximately 80% found once. Sequences were obtained from memory CD4+ T cells sorted from blood. Subset noted: CD45RA-negative fraction. These TCRs come from a man aged 18-30 years in good health.

The V call is TRBV6-1, the J call TRBJ1-2; D gene unclear. Trimming removed 3 bases at V and 3 bases at J, with 8 bases between. CDR3 length equals 13 residues. Germline V gene sequence: CDR1 MNHNS, CDR2 SASEGT. CDR3 sequence (DNA): TGTGCCAGCAGTGACAGAAGGGACTATGGCTACACCTTC. Translating gives CASSDRRDYGYTF.

The chain uses TRBV9 and TRBJ1-2; D is uncertain. Germline V lookup: CDR1 SGDLS, CDR2 YYNGEE. The CDR3 runs 13 residues. V was clipped by 0 bases and J by 2 bases, with 5 bases between them. CDR3: CASSVEQNYGYTF. CDR3 DNA sequence: TGTGCCAGCAGCGTAGAACAGAACTATGGCTACACCTTC.